The rows below give T cell receptor beta chains drawn from one sample of a study of T cell repertoires in cytomegalovirus infection. TCRdb processed the reads anew with MiXCR; each CDR3 protein has one entry. This table holds 630,000 or so distinct CDR3 sequences, more than 20% found once. The sequencing sample was made of CD8+ T cells from PBMCs. The receptors originated from a human donor in good health (CMV status not recorded). Some clones in this sample may be carry-over from other donors' samples. Both conserved end residues are part of each CDR3. A D gene is named only where the DNA matches it firmly. The size of a clone is reported for some rows only, either as once, few or many, or as a class for expanded clones.

clone_size d_call cdr3_length j_call v_call cdr3_nt cdr3_aa
. . 15 TRBJ1-1 TRBV5-1 TGCGCCAGCAGCACCAGACAGGCCATGAACACTGAAGCTTTCTTT CASSTRQAMNTEAFF
. TRBD2 16 TRBJ2-2 TRBV14 TGTGCCAGCAGCCACCCGCCGAGCGGGGCGCCCGGGGAGCTGTTTTTT CASSHPPSGAPGELFF
few . 13 TRBJ2-5 TRBV11-2 TGTGCCAGCAGCTTCATCAGAGGAGAGACCCAGTACTTC CASSFIRGETQYF
many . 13 TRBJ2-5 TRBV7-6 TGTGCCAGCAGCTTAGGCTACCGGGAGACCCAGTACTTC CASSLGYRETQYF
many . 13 TRBJ1-2 TRBV7-9 TGTGCCAGCCCCCTAGGAGGCGGAGATGGCTACACCTTC CASPLGGGDGYTF
few TRBD2 16 TRBJ2-3 TRBV24-1 TGTGCCACCAGTGATTTGCAGCGGGACTCCCGCGATACGCAGTATTTT CATSDLQRDSRDTQYF
. TRBD2 17 TRBJ2-1 TRBV4-1 TGCGCCAGCAGCCAAGATGTGCGGGGGTCCTCCTACAATGAGCAGTTCTTC CASSQDVRGSSYNEQFF
many . 13 TRBJ2-1 TRBV7-2 TGTGCCAGCAGCTTAGCGGGGCTGGATGAGCAGTTCTTC CASSLAGLDEQFF
many . 13 TRBJ2-1 TRBV7-8 TGTGCCAGCAGCCCAGGGGCGGACAATGAGCAGTTCTTC CASSPGADNEQFF
few . 15 TRBJ1-2 TRBV6-2/TRBV6-3 TGTGCCAGCAGGCTGTTGGCCGGGAGAAGGTATGGCTACACCTTC CASRLLAGRRYGYTF
few TRBD2 14 TRBJ2-3 TRBV6-2/TRBV6-3 TGTGCCAGCGCTACTAGCGGGGTGGCAGATACGCAGTATTTT CASATSGVADTQYF
few . 15 TRBJ1-6 TRBV4-1 TGCGCCAGCAGCCAAGAATCGGGGGGGGAATCACCCCTCCACTTT CASSQESGGESPLHF
. . 11 TRBJ1-2 TRBV19 TGTGCTTCTTGGACTGACTATGGCTACACCTTC CASWTDYGYTF
. . 14 TRBJ1-2 TRBV4-3 TGCGCCAGCAGTCCAAGTGTAGGAGCCTATGGCTACACCTTC CASSPSVGAYGYTF
. . 12 TRBJ1-1 TRBV4-2 TGTGCCAGCAGCCAAGATGTGGAAAAAGCTTTCTTT CASSQDVEKAFF
. TRBD1 17 TRBJ1-1 TRBV19 TGTGCCAGTAGTATTATCTCGGGACAGGGGTTGAACACTGAAGCTTTCTTT CASSIISGQGLNTEAFF
many . 15 TRBJ1-2 TRBV7-6 TGTGCCAGCAGCTTAGAATGGGGGGGCAATGGGGGCTACACCTTC CASSLEWGGNGGYTF